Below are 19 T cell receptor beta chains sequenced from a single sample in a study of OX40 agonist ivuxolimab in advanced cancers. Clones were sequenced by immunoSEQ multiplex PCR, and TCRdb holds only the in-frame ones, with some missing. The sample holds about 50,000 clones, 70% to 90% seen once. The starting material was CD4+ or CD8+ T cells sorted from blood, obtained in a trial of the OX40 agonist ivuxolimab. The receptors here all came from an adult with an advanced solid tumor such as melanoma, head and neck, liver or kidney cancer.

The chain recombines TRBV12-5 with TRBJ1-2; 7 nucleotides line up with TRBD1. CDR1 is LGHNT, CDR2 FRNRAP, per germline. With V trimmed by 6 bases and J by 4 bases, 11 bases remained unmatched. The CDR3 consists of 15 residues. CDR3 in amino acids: CASGEMGQGVYGYTF. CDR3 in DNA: TGTGCTAGTGGAGAAATGGGGCAGGGGGTCTATGGCTACACCTTC.

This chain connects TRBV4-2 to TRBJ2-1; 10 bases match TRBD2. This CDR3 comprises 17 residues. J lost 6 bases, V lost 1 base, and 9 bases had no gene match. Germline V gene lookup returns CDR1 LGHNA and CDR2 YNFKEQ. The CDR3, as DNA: TGTGCCAGCAGCCAAGTTGGAGGAGCGGGAGGGTCCAATGAGCAGTTCTTC. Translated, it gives CASSQVGGAGGSNEQFF.

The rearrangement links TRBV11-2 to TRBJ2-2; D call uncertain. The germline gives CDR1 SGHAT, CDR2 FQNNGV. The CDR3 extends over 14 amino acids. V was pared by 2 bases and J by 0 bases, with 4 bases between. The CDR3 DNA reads TGTGCCAGCAGCTTACAGGCGAACACCGGGGAGCTGTTTTTT. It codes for CASSLQANTGELFF.

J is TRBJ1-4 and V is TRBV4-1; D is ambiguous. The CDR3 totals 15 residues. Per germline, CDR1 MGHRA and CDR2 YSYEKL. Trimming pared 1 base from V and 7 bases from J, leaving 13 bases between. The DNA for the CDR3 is TGCGCCAGCAGCCAAGCATTCCAAGACGGTGAAAAACTGTTTTTT. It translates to CASSQAFQDGEKLFF.

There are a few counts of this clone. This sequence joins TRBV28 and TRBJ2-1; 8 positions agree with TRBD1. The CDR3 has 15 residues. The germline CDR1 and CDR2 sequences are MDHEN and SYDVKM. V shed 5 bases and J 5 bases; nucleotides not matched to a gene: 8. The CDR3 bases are TGTGCCAGCAGTCCCGCGGACAGGGTAAACAATGAGCAGTTCTTC. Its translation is CASSPADRVNNEQFF.

CDR3 sequence reads: CASSPPLNRQGIWETQYF. CDR3 coding DNA: TGCGCCAGCAGCCCTCCCCTCAATAGACAGGGGATATGGGAGACCCAGTACTTC. The chain links TRBV4-1 to TRBJ2-5; 8 nucleotides align to TRBD1. CDR3 size: 18 residues. V shed 4 bases, J shed 5 bases, and the junction held 18 bases outside the gene matches. Germline CDR1 and CDR2: MGHRA and YSYEKL.

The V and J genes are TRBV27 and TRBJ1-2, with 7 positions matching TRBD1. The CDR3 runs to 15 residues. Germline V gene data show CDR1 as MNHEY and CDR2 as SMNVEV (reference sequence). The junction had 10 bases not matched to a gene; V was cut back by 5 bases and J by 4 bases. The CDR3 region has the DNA TGTGCCAGCAGTACGACATCACAGGGGACCTATGGCTACACCTTC. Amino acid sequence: CASSTTSQGTYGYTF.

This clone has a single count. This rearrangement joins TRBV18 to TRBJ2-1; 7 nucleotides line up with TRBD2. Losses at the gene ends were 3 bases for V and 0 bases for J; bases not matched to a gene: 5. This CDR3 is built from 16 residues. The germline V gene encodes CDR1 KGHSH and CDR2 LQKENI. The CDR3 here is CASSPFSSGSYNEQFF. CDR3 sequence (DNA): TGTGCCAGCTCACCGTTTTCTAGCGGCTCCTACAATGAGCAGTTCTTC. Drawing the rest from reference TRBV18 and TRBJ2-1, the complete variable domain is NAGVMQNPRHLVRRRGQEARLRCSPMKGHSHVYWYRQLPEEGLKFMVYLQKENIIDESGMPKERFSAEFPKEGPSILRIQQVVRGDSAAYFCASSPFSSGSYNEQFFGPGTRLTVL.

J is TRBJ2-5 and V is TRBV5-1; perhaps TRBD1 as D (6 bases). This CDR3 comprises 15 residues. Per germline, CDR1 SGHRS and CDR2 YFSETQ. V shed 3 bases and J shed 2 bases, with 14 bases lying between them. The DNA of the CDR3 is TGCGCCAGCAGCTCAAACACAGGGAAGCAAGAGACCCAGTACTTC. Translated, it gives CASSSNTGKQETQYF.

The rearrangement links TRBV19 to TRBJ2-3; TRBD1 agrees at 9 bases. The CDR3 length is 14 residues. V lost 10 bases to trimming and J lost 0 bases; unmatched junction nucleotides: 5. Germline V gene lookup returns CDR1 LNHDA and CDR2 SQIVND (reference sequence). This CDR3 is CATQDRGSTDTQYF. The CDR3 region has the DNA TGTGCCACACAAGACAGGGGGAGCACAGATACGCAGTATTTT.

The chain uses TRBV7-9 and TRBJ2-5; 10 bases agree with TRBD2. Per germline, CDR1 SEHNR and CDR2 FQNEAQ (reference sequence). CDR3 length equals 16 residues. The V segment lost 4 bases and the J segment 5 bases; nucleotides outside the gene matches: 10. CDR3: CASSSSGRVGRETQYF. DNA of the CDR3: TGTGCCAGCAGCTCAAGCGGGAGGGTTGGTAGGGAGACCCAGTACTTC.

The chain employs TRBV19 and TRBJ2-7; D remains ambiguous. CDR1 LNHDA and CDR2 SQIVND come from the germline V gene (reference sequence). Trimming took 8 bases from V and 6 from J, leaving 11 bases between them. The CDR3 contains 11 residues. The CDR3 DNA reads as TGTGCCAGTGGTAAGCTGAGCGAGCAGTACTTC. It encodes CASGKLSEQYF.

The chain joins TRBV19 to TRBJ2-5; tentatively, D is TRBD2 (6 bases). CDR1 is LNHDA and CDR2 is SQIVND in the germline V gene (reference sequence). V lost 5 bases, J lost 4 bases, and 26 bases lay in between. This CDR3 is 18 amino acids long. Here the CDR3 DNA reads TGTGCCAGTAGTTGGAGAGCAGTTAATAGCGTGGGAGGAGAGACCCAGTACTTC. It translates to CASSWRAVNSVGGETQYF.

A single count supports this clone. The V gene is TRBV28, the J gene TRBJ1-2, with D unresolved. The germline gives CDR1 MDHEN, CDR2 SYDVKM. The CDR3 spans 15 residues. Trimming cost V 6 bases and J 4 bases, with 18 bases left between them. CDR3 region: CASRPSRGAGYGYTF. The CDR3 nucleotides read TGTGCCAGCAGGCCCAGTCGTGGCGCAGGCTATGGCTACACCTTC.

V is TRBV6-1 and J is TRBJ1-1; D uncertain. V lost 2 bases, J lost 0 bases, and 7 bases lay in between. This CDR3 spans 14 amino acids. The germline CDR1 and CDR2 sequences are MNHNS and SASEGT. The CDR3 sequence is CASSELQMNTEAFF. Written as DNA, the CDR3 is TGTGCCAGCAGTGAATTACAGATGAACACTGAAGCTTTCTTT.

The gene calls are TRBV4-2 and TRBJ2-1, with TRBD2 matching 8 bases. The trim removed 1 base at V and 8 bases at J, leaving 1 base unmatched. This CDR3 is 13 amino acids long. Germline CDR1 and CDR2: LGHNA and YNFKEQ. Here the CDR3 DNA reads TGTGCCAGCAGCCAAGCGGGAGGGGATGAGCAGTTCTTC. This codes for CASSQAGGDEQFF.

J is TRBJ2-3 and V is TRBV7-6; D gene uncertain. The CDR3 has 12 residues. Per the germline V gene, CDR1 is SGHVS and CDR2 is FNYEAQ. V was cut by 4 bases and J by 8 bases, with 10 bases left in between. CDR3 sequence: CASSSLPGTQYF. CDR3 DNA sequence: TGTGCCAGCAGCTCGCTCCCGGGTACGCAGTATTTT.

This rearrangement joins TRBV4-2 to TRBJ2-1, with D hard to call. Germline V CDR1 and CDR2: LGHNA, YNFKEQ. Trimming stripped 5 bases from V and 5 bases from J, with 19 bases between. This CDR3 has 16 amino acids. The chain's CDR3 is CASSGRAHSANNEQFF. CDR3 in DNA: TGTGCCAGCAGCGGCCGAGCCCATTCGGCCAACAATGAGCAGTTCTTC.

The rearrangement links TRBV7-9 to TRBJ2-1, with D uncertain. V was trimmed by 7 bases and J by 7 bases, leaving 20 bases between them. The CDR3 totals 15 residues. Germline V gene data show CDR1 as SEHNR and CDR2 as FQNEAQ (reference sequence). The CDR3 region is CASTPPRKGWNEQFF. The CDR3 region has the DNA TGTGCCAGCACGCCTCCTCGAAAGGGATGGAATGAGCAGTTCTTC.